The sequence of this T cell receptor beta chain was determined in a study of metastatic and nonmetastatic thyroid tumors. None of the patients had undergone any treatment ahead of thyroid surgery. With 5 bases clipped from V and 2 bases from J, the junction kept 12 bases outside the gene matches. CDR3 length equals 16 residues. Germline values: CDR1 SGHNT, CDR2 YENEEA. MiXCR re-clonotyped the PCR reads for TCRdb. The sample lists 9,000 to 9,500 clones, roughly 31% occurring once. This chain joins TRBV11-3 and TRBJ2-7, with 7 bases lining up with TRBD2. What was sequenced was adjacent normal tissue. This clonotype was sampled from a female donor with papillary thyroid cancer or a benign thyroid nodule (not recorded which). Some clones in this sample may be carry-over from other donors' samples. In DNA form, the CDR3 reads TGTGCCAGCAGCCCCCGCGGGCAGCGGGACGCCTACGAGCAGTACTTC. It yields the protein CASSPRGQRDAYEQYF.